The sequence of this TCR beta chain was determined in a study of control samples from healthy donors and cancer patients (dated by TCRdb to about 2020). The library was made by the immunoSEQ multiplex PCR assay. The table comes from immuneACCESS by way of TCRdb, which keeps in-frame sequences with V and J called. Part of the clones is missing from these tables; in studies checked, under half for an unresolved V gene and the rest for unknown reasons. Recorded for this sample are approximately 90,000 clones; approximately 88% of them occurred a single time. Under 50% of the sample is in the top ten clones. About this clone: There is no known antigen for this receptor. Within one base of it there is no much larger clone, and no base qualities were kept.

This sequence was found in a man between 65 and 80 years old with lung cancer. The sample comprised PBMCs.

The CDR3 here reads CASSFFGGLYEQYF. DNA sequence: TGCGCCAGCAGCTTTTTCGGGGGGCTATACGAGCAGTACTTC. The chain uses TRBV5-1 and TRBJ2-7; TRBD2 is possibly the D segment (7 matching bases). The CDR3 numbers 14 residues from cysteine through phenylalanine. The CDR3 DNA has 42 bases and is translated from base 1. CDR1 and CDR2 are drawn from the germline V gene: SGHRS, YFSETQ. V was cut back by 2 bases and J by 4 bases, leaving a gap of 13 bases between them.